The 29 T cell receptor beta chains below all came from one sample that was sequenced in a study of blood T cell repertoires in COVID-19 (dated by TCRdb to the early 2020s). The method was the immunoSEQ multiplex PCR assay. In its TCRdb copy, this immuneACCESS table keeps in-frame sequences only and misses some clones. Where compared with another copy, unresolved V genes explain less than half of these, and the others have no known cause. This sample is represented by roughly 200,000 clones; around 83% of them were singletons. In total, the top ten clones hold 6.2% of the sample. Specimen: PBMCs or T cells enriched from blood (not recorded which). These receptors came from a man aged 40-49 years who had recovered from COVID-19.

V and J are TRBV3-1 (or the pseudogene TRBV3-2) and TRBJ2-3, with D maybe TRBD2 (5 bases). Germline V gene sequence: CDR1 LGHDT, CDR2 YNNKEL (reference sequence). CDR3 length equals 14 residues. The ends were cut back, 0 bases at V and 5 bases at J, with 9 bases in the middle. CDR3 residues: CASSQEVGRDTQYF. The CDR3 coding sequence is TGTGCCAGCAGCCAAGAAGTGGGGAGAGATACGCAGTATTTT.

This sequence joins TRBV2 and TRBJ2-1; 7 bases are a match to TRBD2. V was pared by 6 bases and J by 0 bases, with 8 bases of the junction left unmatched. Germline-derived CDR1 and CDR2 are SNHLY and FYNNEI. This CDR3 spans 16 amino acids. CDR3 residues: CASRTTRTSSYNEQFF. CDR3 nucleotides: TGTGCCAGCAGGACGACTAGGACTAGCTCCTACAATGAGCAGTTCTTC. Supplemented by reference TRBV2 and TRBJ2-1, the full variable domain reads EPEVTQTPSHQVTQMGQEVILRCVPISNHLYFYWYRQILGQKVEFLVSFYNNEISEKSEIFDDQFSVERPDGSNFTLKIRSTKLEDSAMYFCASRTTRTSSYNEQFFGPGTRLTVL.

The rearrangement uses TRBV19 and TRBJ2-2; D might be TRBD1 (6 bases). The ends were cut back, 3 bases at V and 3 bases at J, with 11 bases in the middle. The CDR3 is made up of 15 amino acids. Germline CDR1 and CDR2: LNHDA and SQIVND (reference sequence). The CDR3 is CASSISRGDTGELFF. The CDR3, as DNA: TGTGCCAGTAGTATTAGCAGGGGAGACACCGGGGAGCTGTTTTTT.

Here the CDR3 reads CASSQDLDYRSGETQYF. CDR3 sequence (DNA): TGTGCCAGCAGCCAAGATTTGGACTACCGGTCGGGAGAGACCCAGTACTTC. The rearrangement uses TRBV3-1 (or the pseudogene TRBV3-2) and TRBJ2-5; perhaps TRBD2 as D (6 bases). Trimming stripped 0 bases from V and 4 bases from J, with 18 bases between. The CDR3 has 17 amino acids. Germline V lookup: CDR1 LGHDT, CDR2 YNNKEL (reference sequence).

J is TRBJ2-7 and V is TRBV12-5; 8 bases fit TRBD1. There are 16 residues in the CDR3. V lost 0 bases, J lost 5 bases, and 9 bases stayed unmatched. CDR1 and CDR2 (germline): LGHNT, FRNRAP. CDR3 DNA sequence: TGTGCTAGTGGTTTGGTACTCAACAGGGGGTCAAACGAGCAGTACTTC. Its protein product is CASGLVLNRGSNEQYF.

V is TRBV6-4 and J is TRBJ2-1; tentatively, D is TRBD1 (6 bases). Trimming took off 3 bases at V and 0 bases at J, with 9 bases between the two ends. The CDR3 length is 15 residues. CDR1 and CDR2 from the germline V gene are MRHNA and SNTAGT. CDR3 sequence (DNA): TGTGCCAGCAGTGAAAGAGGGGGCTCCTACAATGAGCAGTTCTTC. Translated, it gives CASSERGGSYNEQFF.

The chain uses TRBV5-4 and TRBJ1-1, with a possible D match to TRBD1 (6 bases). Trimming stripped 4 bases from V and 1 base from J, with 14 bases between. The CDR3 loop spans 15 amino acids. The V gene's germline CDR1 is SGHNT and CDR2 YYREEE (reference sequence). CDR3 bases: TGTGCCAGCAGCAGCCTTGTGACAGGGAACACTGAAGCTTTCTTT. This encodes CASSSLVTGNTEAFF.

The chain carries TRBV30 and TRBJ2-7; 9 bases agree with TRBD2. The CDR3 length is 13 residues. Per germline, CDR1 GTSNPN and CDR2 SVGIG (reference sequence). V was pared by 2 bases and J by 8 bases, with 7 bases of the junction left unmatched. The CDR3 coding sequence is TGTGCCTGGAGTCTAGGGACTAGCCCCAAGCAGTACTTC. Protein: CAWSLGTSPKQYF.

This clone was seen just once. The rearrangement joins TRBV30 to TRBJ1-1; D is possibly TRBD1 (5 bases). Germline V CDR1 and CDR2: GTSNPN, SVGIG (reference sequence). This CDR3 is 12 amino acids long. V lost 5 bases and J lost 0, with 7 bases in between. DNA for the CDR3: TGTGCCTGGGTCAGGGTGAACACTGAAGCTTTCTTT. This gives the protein CAWVRVNTEAFF.

The chain uses TRBV5-6 and TRBJ2-4; D may be TRBD2 (5 bases). There are 15 residues in the CDR3. Germline V gene data show CDR1 as SGHDT and CDR2 as YYEEEE. Trimming took 4 bases from V and 6 from J, leaving 17 bases between them. The CDR3: CASSPPGSWGNIQYF. The CDR3 DNA follows: TGTGCCAGCAGCCCGCCTGGGAGCTGGGGAAACATTCAGTACTTC.

The chain couples TRBV9 to TRBJ1-5; tentative D call: TRBD1 (6 bases). Between the trimmed V and J ends, which lost 0 bases and 1 base, there was a span of 8 bases. The CDR3 runs 15 residues. Germline assignment: CDR1 SGDLS and CDR2 YYNGEE. CDR3 loop: CASSVAGQSNQPQHF. The CDR3 region has the DNA TGTGCCAGCAGCGTAGCTGGACAGAGCAATCAGCCCCAGCATTTT.

V usage is TRBV14 and J usage is TRBJ2-1, with a tentative D call TRBD2 (5 bases). Germline assignment: CDR1 SGHDN and CDR2 FVKESK. Deletions cut 0 bases from V and 0 bases from J, with 12 bases between. The CDR3 loop spans 17 amino acids. DNA of the CDR3: TGTGCCAGCAGCCAAGATAGAGGGCGGAGCTCCTACAATGAGCAGTTCTTC. The encoded protein is CASSQDRGRSSYNEQFF.

The V and J genes are TRBV28 and TRBJ1-5; no definite D call. Germline V CDR1 and CDR2: MDHEN, SYDVKM. V was trimmed by 4 bases and J by 13 bases, leaving 14 bases between them. The CDR3 spans 12 residues. CDR3 amino acids: CASSYVSIPQHF. In DNA form, the CDR3 reads TGTGCCAGCAGTTACGTTAGTATCCCACAGCATTTT.

This clone appeared a single time. This sequence joins TRBV6-5 and TRBJ1-2; D is ambiguous. With 7 bases removed from V and 0 bases from J, the gap between germline ends came to 9 bases. This CDR3 is 13 amino acids long. CDR1 and CDR2 from the germline V gene are MNHEY and SVGAGI. DNA of the CDR3: TGTGCCAGCATCGCCGGAGCTAACTATGGCTACACCTTC. Translation: CASIAGANYGYTF.

The chain couples TRBV7-9 to TRBJ2-5; no clear D. Germline assignment: CDR1 SEHNR and CDR2 FQNEAQ (reference sequence). The V gene lost 5 bases and the J gene lost 2 bases, with 9 bases spanning the gap. This CDR3 is 13 amino acids long. CDR3 nucleotide sequence: TGTGCCAGCAGCCCCCAGTATCAAGAGACCCAGTACTTC. It yields the protein CASSPQYQETQYF.

The rearrangement uses TRBV5-1 and TRBJ1-4; perhaps TRBD1 as D (5 bases). Germline V gene sequence: CDR1 SGHRS, CDR2 YFSETQ. The CDR3 length is 15 residues. The germline V and J ends were trimmed by 7 bases and 4 bases, with 17 bases remaining between them. The CDR3, as DNA: TGCGCCAGCCGATCCTCCGGGACTCTTAATGAAAAACTGTTTTTT. It translates to CASRSSGTLNEKLFF.

The rearrangement joins TRBV3-1 (or the pseudogene TRBV3-2) to TRBJ2-7; 9 nucleotides agree with TRBD1. Trimming cost V 4 bases and J 4 bases; bases outside gene matches: 8. The CDR3 extends over 15 amino acids. CDR1 and CDR2 (germline): LGHDT, YNNKEL (reference sequence). CDR3 in amino acids: CASSRSGTGWYEQYF. CDR3 coding DNA: TGTGCCAGCAGCCGCTCCGGGACAGGGTGGTACGAGCAGTACTTC.

The chain is built from TRBV21-1 and TRBJ1-2; TRBD1 reflects the table's D call only, with no check against the DNA. TRBV21-1 is labeled a pseudogene. The CDR3 is 10 amino acids. CDR3 amino acids: CASAHKGYTF. The CDR3 bases are TGTGCCAGCGCACATAAAGGCTACACCTTC.

The V and J genes are TRBV10-3 and TRBJ2-2, with 7 bases fitting TRBD2. The CDR3 has 13 residues. CDR1 and CDR2 from the germline V gene are ENHRY and SYGVKD. The trim removed 6 bases at V and 7 bases at J, leaving 5 bases unmatched. DNA of the CDR3: TGTGCCATCAGGGGGGGGTCGGTCGGGGAGCTGTTTTTT. It encodes CAIRGGSVGELFF.

This chain joins TRBV19 and TRBJ1-5; D remains unclear. Germline lookup yields CDR1 LNHDA and CDR2 SQIVND (reference sequence). The V gene lost 5 bases and the J gene lost 6 bases, with 17 bases spanning the gap. The CDR3 runs to 15 residues. The CDR3 loop reads CASSSTPGGIQPQHF. CDR3 DNA: TGTGCCAGTAGTTCTACCCCCGGCGGGATTCAGCCCCAGCATTTT. Variable domain in full (rest from reference TRBV19 and TRBJ1-5): DGGITQSPKYLFRKEGQNVTLSCEQNLNHDAMYWYRQDPGQGLRLIYYSQIVNDFQKGDIAEGYSVSREKKESFPLTVTSAQKNPTAFYLCASSSTPGGIQPQHFGDGTRLSIL.

This rearrangement joins TRBV28 to TRBJ1-6; a possible D gene is TRBD1 (6 bases). CDR1 is MDHEN, CDR2 SYDVKM, per germline. This CDR3 comprises 14 residues. Trimming stripped 5 bases from V and 5 bases from J, with 10 bases between. CDR3 sequence: CASSRTANNSPLHF. The DNA of the CDR3 is TGTGCCAGCAGTCGGACAGCAAATAATTCACCCCTCCACTTT.

Only a few counts were recorded for this clone. This chain uses TRBV9 with TRBJ2-2; 7 positions agree with TRBD1. The trim removed 3 bases at V and 4 bases at J, leaving 3 bases unmatched. The CDR3 length is 14 residues. CDR1 is SGDLS, CDR2 YYNGEE, per germline. The CDR3 here is CASSGDRVTGELFF. The CDR3 DNA reads as TGTGCCAGCAGCGGGGACAGAGTCACCGGGGAGCTGTTTTTT. Complete variable domain (other parts from reference TRBV9 and TRBJ2-2): DSGVTQTPKHLITATGQRVTLRCSPRSGDLSVYWYQQSLDQGLQFLIQYYNGEERAKGNILERFSAQQFPDLHSELNLSSLELGDSALYFCASSGDRVTGELFFGEGSRLTVL.

As for this clone: One junction end disagrees with the germline gene, perhaps due to a read error. The chain employs TRBV7-7 and TRBJ2-2; D remains ambiguous. This CDR3 contains 14 residues. Per the germline V gene, CDR1 is SSHAT and CDR2 is FNYEAQ (reference sequence). CDR3 in amino acids: CASSLKERTGELFF. The CDR3 DNA sequence: TGTGCTAGCAGCTTGAAGGAGCGAACCGGGGAGCTGTTTTTT.

The rearrangement uses TRBV11-3 and TRBJ1-4; D is perhaps TRBD1 (5 bases). This CDR3 region has 19 residues. Deletions cut 3 bases from V and 0 bases from J, with 20 bases between. The germline V gene has CDR1 SGHNT and CDR2 YENEEA. The DNA for the CDR3 is TGTGCCAGCAGCTTCGGCAGGGCAAAAATTTATTCAACTAATGAAAAACTGTTTTTT. This encodes CASSFGRAKIYSTNEKLFF.

The V call is TRBV13, the J call TRBJ1-2; no firm D call. CDR3 length equals 13 residues. Trimming shortened V by 5 bases and J by 14 bases, and 21 bases separated the two germline ends. The germline CDR1 and CDR2 sequences are PRHDT and FYEKMQ (reference sequence). The CDR3 is CASSTDKFYGETF. Written as DNA, the CDR3 is TGTGCCAGCAGCACCGACAAGTTCTATGGGGAGACCTTC.

This chain joins TRBV5-1 and TRBJ2-7; weak D call: TRBD1 (6 bases). CDR1 and CDR2 (germline): SGHRS, YFSETQ. The length of the CDR3 is 15 residues. V shed 0 bases and J shed 1 base, with 11 bases lying between them. The CDR3 here is CASSLVAGESYEQYF. In DNA form, the CDR3 reads TGCGCCAGCAGCTTGGTGGCAGGGGAATCCTACGAGCAGTACTTC. The entire variable domain, with the rest obtained from reference TRBV5-1 and TRBJ2-7, is as follows: KAGVTQTPRYLIKTRGQQVTLSCSPISGHRSVSWYQQTPGQGLQFLFEYFSETQRNKGNFPGRFSGRQFSNSRSEMNVSTLELGDSALYLCASSLVAGESYEQYFGPGTRLTVT.

This clone was seen just once. This chain connects TRBV21-1 to TRBJ2-5; TRBD1, as called in the table, went unchecked against the DNA. TRBV21-1 is deemed a pseudogene. The CDR3 loop spans 20 amino acids. CDR3 residues: CASSKDAPFWTAEHQETQYF. The CDR3 coding sequence is TGTGCCAGCAGCAAAGACGCCCCATTTTGGACAGCAGAACACCAAGAGACCCAGTACTTC.

The chain links TRBV19 to TRBJ1-5, with 9 bases that match TRBD1. CDR1 and CDR2 from the germline V gene are LNHDA and SQIVND (reference sequence). The CDR3 consists of 16 residues. Unmatched junction bases numbered 4, after V lost 3 bases and J lost 1 base. The CDR3 spells CASSIRDRVSNQPQHF. The DNA of the CDR3 is TGTGCCAGTAGTATCCGGGACAGGGTAAGCAATCAGCCCCAGCATTTT.

V is TRBV9 and J is TRBJ1-6; D not resolved. Germline CDR1 SGDLS, CDR2 YYNGEE. The V and J ends lost 4 bases and 7 bases respectively, with 12 bases between them. This CDR3 contains 14 residues. The CDR3 loop is CASSPGLGNSPLHF. CDR3 DNA: TGTGCCAGCAGCCCCGGCCTCGGGAATTCACCCCTCCACTTT.